This TCR beta chain was identified in a study of control samples from healthy donors and cancer patients. The CDR3 has 20 residues. V lost 0 bases, J lost 5 bases, and 29 bases lay in between. Looked up from germline, CDR1 is MGHRA and CDR2 is YSYEKL. Using immunoSEQ multiplex PCR, the repertoire was profiled, and TCRdb retains in-frame clones only, with some absent. The repertoire has 150,000 to 200,000 clones, 80% to 90% of them found once; the top ten carry over 1.5%. The genes are TRBV4-1 and TRBJ2-7, with D perhaps TRBD2 (7 bases). The sample comprised blood. This TCR derives from a man younger than 35 in good health. In DNA, the CDR3 is TGCGCCAGCAGCCAAGATTTCGGGACAAGACGTCGGGGGGTGGTTAACGAGCAGTACTTC. This codes for CASSQDFGTRRRGVVNEQYF.